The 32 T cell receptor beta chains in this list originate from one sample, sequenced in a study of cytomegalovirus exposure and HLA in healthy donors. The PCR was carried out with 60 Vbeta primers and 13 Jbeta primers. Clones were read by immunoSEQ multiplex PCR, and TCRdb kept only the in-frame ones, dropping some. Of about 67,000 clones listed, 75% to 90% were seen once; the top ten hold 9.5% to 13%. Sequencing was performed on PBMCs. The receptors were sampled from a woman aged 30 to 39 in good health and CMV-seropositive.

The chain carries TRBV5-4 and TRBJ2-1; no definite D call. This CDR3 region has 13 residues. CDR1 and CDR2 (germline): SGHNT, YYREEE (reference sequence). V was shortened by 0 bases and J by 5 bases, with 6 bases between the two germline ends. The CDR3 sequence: CASSLDSNNEQFF. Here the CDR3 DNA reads TGTGCCAGCAGCTTGGACAGTAACAATGAGCAGTTCTTC.

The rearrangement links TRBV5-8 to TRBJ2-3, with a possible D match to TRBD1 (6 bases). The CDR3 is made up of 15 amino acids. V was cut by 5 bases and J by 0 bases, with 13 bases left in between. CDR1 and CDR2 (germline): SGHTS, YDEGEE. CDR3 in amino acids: CASRHGQYSTDTQYF. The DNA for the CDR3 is TGTGCCAGCAGACACGGACAGTACAGCACAGATACGCAGTATTTT. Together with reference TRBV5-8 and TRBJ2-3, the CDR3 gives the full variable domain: EAGVTQSPTHLIKTRGQQATLRCSPISGHTSVYWYQQALGLGLQFLLWYDEGEERNRGNFPPRFSGRQFPNYSSELNVNALELEDSALYLCASRHGQYSTDTQYFGPGTRLTVL.

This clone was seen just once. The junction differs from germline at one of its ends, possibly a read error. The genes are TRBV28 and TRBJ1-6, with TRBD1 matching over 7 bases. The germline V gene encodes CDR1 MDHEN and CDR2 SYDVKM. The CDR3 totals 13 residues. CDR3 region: CASSRDSNSLLHF. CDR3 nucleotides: TGTGCCAGCAGCCGGGACAGTAATTCACTCCTCCACTTT. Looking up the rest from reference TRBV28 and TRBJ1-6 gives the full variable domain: DVKVTQSSRYLVKRTGEKVFLECVQDMDHENMFWYRQDPGLGLRLIYFSYDVKMKEKGDIPEGYSVSREKKERFSLILESASTNQTSMYLCASSRDSNSLLHFGNGTRLTVT.

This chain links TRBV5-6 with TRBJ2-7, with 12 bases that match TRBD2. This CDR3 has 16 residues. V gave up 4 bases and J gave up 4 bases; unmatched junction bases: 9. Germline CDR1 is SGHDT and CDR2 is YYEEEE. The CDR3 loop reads CASSRLAGDGVYEQYF. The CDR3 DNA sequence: TGTGCCAGCAGCCGACTAGCGGGAGATGGGGTTTACGAGCAGTACTTC.

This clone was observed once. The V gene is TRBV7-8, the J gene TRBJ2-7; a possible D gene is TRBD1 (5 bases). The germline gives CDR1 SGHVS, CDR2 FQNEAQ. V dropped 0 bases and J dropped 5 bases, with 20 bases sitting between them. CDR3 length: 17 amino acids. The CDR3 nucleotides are TGTGCCAGCAGCTTAGCGAGCTTCAGGGTAGGAGATAACGAGCAGTACTTC. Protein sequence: CASSLASFRVGDNEQYF.

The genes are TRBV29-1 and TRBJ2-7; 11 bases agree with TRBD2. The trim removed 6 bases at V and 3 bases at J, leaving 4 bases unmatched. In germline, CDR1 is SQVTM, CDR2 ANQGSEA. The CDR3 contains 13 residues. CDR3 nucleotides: TGCAGCGTCACTAGCGGGGGTTTCTACGAGCAGTACTTC. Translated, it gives CSVTSGGFYEQYF.

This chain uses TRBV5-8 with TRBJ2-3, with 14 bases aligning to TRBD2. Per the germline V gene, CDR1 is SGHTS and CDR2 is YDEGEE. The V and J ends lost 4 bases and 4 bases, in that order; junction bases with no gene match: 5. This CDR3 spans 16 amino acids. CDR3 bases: TGTGCCAGCAGCCTGGGACTAGCGGGAGTTCCAGATACGCAGTATTTT. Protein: CASSLGLAGVPDTQYF.

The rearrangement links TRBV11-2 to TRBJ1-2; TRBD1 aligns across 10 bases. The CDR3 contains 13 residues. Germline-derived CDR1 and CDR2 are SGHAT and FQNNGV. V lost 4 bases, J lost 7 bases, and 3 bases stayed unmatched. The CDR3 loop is CASSSDRGLGYTF. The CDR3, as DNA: TGTGCCAGCAGCTCAGACAGGGGGCTTGGCTACACCTTC.

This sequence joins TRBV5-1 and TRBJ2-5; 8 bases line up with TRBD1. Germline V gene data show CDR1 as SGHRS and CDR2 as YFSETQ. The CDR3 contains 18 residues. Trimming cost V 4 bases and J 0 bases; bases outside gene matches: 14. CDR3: CASSPPTRQGYYQETQYF. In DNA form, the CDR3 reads TGCGCCAGCAGCCCCCCTACACGACAGGGGTACTACCAAGAGACCCAGTACTTC.

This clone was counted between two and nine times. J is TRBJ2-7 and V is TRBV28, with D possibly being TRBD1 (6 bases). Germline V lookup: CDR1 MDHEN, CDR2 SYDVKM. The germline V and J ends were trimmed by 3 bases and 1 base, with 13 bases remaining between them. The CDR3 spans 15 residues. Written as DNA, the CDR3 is TGTGCCAGCAGTTTTCGTGCGGACAGTTCCTACGAGCAGTACTTC. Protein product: CASSFRADSSYEQYF.

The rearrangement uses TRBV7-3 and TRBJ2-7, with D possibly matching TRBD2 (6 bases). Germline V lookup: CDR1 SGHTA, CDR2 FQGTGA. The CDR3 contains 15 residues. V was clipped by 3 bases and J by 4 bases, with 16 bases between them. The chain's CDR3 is CASSLEGGPVYEQYF. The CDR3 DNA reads TGTGCCAGCAGCTTGGAGGGAGGCCCCGTTTACGAGCAGTACTTC.

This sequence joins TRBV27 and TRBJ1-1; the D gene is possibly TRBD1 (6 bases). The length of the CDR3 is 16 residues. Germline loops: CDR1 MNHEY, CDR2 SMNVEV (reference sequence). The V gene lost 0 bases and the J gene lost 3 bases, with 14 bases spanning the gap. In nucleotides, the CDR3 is TGTGCCAGCAGTTTATCGTCGGGGGGCGAGCACACTGAAGCTTTCTTT. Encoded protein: CASSLSSGGEHTEAFF.

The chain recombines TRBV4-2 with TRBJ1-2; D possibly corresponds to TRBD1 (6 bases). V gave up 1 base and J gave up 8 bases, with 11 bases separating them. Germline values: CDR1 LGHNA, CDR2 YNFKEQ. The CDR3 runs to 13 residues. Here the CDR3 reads CASSQASGEGYTF. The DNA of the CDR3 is TGTGCCAGCAGCCAAGCCTCAGGGGAAGGCTACACCTTC.

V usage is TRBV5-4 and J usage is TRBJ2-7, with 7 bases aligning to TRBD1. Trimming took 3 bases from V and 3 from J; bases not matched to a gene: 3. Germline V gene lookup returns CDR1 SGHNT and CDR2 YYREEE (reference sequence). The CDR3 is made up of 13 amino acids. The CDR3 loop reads CASSWTGGYEQYF. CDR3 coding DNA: TGTGCCAGCAGCTGGACAGGAGGCTACGAGCAGTACTTC. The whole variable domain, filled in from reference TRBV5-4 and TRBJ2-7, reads ETGVTQSPTHLIKTRGQQVTLRCSSQSGHNTVSWYQQALGQGPQFIFQYYREEENGRGNFPPRFSGLQFPNYSSELNVNALELDDSALYLCASSWTGGYEQYFGPGTRLTVT.

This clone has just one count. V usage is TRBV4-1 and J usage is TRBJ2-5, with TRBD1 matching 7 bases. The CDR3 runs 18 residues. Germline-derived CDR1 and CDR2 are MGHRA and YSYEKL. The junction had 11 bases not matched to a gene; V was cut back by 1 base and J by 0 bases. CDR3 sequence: CASSQGQGAQMYQETQYF. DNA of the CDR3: TGCGCCAGCAGCCAAGGACAGGGAGCCCAAATGTACCAAGAGACCCAGTACTTC.

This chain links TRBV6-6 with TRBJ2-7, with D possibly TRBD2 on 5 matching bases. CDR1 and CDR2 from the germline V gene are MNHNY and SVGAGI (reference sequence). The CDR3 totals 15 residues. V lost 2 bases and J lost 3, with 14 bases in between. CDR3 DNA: TGTGCCAGCAGTTACGAGTTTGGACTGAACTACGAGCAGTACTTC. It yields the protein CASSYEFGLNYEQYF.

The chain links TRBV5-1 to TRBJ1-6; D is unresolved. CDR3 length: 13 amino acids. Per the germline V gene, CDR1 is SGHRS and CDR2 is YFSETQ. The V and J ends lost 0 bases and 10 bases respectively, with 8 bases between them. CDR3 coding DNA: TGCGCCAGCAGCTTGGGAAGGGAGTCACCCCTCCACTTT. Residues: CASSLGRESPLHF. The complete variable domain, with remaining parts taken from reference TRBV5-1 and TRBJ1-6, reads KAGVTQTPRYLIKTRGQQVTLSCSPISGHRSVSWYQQTPGQGLQFLFEYFSETQRNKGNFPGRFSGRQFSNSRSEMNVSTLELGDSALYLCASSLGRESPLHFGNGTRLTVT.

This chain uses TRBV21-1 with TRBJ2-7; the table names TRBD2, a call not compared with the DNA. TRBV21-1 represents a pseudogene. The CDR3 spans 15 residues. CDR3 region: CASSKDSELSYEQYF. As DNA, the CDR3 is TGTGCCAGCAGCAAAGATAGCGAGTTATCCTACGAGCAGTACTTC.

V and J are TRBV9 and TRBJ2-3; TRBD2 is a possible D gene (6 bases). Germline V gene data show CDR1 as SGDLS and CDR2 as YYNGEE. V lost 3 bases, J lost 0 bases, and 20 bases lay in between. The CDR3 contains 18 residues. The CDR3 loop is CASSGSRFAGTSTDTQYF. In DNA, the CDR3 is TGTGCCAGCAGCGGGAGTAGGTTCGCAGGGACTAGCACAGATACGCAGTATTTT.

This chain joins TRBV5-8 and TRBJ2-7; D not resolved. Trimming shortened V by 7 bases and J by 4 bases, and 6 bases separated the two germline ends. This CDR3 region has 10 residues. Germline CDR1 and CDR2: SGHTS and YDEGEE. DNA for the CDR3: TGTGCCAGCGGCGGATACGAGCAGTACTTC. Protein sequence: CASGGYEQYF.

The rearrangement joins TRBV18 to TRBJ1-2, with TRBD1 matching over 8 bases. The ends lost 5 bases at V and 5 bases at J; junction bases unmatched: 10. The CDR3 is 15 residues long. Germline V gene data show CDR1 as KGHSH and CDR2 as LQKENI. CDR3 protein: CASSFDRGGIYGYTF. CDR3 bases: TGTGCCAGCTCATTCGACAGGGGAGGGATATATGGCTACACCTTC.

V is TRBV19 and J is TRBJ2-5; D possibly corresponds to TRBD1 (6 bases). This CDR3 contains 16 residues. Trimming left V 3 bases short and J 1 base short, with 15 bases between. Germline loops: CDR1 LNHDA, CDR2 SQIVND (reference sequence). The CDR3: CASSILEGGLQETQYF. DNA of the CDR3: TGTGCCAGTAGTATTCTCGAAGGGGGTCTCCAAGAGACCCAGTACTTC.

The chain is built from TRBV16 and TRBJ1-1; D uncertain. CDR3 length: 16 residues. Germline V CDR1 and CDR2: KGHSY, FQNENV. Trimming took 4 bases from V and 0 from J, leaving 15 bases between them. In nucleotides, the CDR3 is TGTGCCAGCAGCCTCACATGGGCCAGAATGAACACTGAAGCTTTCTTT. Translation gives CASSLTWARMNTEAFF.

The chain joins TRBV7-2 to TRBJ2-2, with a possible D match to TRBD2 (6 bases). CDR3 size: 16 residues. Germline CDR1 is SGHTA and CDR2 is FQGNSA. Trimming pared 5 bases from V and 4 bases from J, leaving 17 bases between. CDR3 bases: TGTGCCAGCAGCCTCAAGGCGGGGAGCGTCACCGGGGAGCTGTTTTTT. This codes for CASSLKAGSVTGELFF.

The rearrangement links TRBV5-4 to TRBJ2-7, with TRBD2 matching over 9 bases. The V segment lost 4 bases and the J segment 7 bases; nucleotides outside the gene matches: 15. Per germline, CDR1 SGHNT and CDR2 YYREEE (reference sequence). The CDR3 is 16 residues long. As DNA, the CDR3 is TGTGCCAGCAGCCTGCGGTCCGCGGGAGGGCCGTGGGAGCAGTACTTC. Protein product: CASSLRSAGGPWEQYF.

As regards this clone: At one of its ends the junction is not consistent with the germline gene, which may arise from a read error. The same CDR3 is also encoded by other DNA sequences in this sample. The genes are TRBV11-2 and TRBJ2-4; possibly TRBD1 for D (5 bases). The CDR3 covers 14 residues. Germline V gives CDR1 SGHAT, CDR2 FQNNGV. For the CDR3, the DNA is TGCGCCAGCAGCAGCGACAGATTAGGGATCTCTCAGTACTTC. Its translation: CASSSDRLGISQYF.

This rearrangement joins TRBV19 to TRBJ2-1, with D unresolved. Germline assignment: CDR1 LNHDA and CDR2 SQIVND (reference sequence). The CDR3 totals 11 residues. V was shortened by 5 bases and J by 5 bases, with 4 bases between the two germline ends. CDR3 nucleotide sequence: TGTGCCAGTAGTCTAAACAATGAGCAGTTCTTC. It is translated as CASSLNNEQFF.

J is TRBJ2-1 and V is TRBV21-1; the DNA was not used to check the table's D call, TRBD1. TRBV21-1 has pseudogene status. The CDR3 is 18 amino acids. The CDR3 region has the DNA TGTGCCAGCAGCAACCGGACGGAGACAGGTCCCTCCTACGATGAGCAGTTCTTC. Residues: CASSNRTETGPSYDEQFF.

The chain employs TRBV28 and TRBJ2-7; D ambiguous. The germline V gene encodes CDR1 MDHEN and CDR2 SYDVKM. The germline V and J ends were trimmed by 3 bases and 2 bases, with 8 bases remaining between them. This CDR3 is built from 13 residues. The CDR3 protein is CASSFDEAYEQYF. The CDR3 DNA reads TGTGCCAGCAGTTTCGATGAGGCCTACGAGCAGTACTTC. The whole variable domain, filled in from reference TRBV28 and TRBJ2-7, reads DVKVTQSSRYLVKRTGEKVFLECVQDMDHENMFWYRQDPGLGLRLIYFSYDVKMKEKGDIPEGYSVSREKKERFSLILESASTNQTSMYLCASSFDEAYEQYFGPGTRLTVT.

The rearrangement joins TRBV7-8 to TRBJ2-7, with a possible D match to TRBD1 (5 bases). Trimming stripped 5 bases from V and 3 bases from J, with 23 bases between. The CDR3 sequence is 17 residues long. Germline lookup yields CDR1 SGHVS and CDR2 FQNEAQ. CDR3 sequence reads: CASSPLRRVNLHYEQYF. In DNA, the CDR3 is TGTGCCAGCAGCCCCCTACGCAGGGTGAACTTACACTACGAGCAGTACTTC.

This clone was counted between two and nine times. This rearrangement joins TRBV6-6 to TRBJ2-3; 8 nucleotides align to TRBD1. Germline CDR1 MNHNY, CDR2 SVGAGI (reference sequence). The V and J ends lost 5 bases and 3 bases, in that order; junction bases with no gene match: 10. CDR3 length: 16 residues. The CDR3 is CASSHGGQDNTDTQYF. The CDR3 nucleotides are TGTGCCAGCAGTCACGGGGGACAGGACAATACAGATACGCAGTATTTT.

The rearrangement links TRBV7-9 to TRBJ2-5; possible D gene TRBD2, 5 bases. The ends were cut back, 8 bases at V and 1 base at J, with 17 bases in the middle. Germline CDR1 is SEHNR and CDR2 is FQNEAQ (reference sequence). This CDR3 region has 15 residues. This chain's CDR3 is CASEGLRIAQETQYF. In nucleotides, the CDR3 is TGTGCCAGCGAGGGTCTCCGCATCGCCCAAGAGACCCAGTACTTC.